One and the same sample provided the 21 T cell receptor beta chains below, sequenced in a study of beta chain features in type 1 diabetes. Reverse transcribing all isolated RNA meant expressed TCRB transcripts were sequenced. Measured with immunoSEQ multiplex PCR; TCRdb has only the in-frame clones, and not every one. The data hold around 690,000 clones, with around an eighth observed a single time. Points from the study as a whole: Patients with Type 1 diabetes showed moderately but significantly shorter TCRB CDR3s in all four CD4+ subsets.

Their cognate antigens are unknown. Sequencing was done on a sample of naive CD4+ T cells from blood. The receptors originated from a man aged 30 to 39 with type 1 diabetes.

This clone turned up a few times. CDR3 loop: CAISGGTGVSSPLHF. The DNA of the CDR3 is TGTGCCATCAGTGGAGGGACAGGGGTGAGTTCACCCCTCCACTTT. The chain joins TRBV10-3 to TRBJ1-6; 10 bases are shared with TRBD1. Trimming took 4 bases from V and 9 from J; bases not matched to a gene: 6. This CDR3 contains 15 residues. Germline CDR1 reads ENHRY; CDR2 reads SYGVKD.

This clone has only a few counts. The genes are TRBV28 and TRBJ1-2; possibly TRBD1 for D (5 bases). Germline V gene data show CDR1 as MDHEN and CDR2 as SYDVKM. This CDR3 spans 14 amino acids. Trimming took off 2 bases at V and 4 bases at J, with 11 bases between the two ends. CDR3 amino acids: CASSLTGTIYGYTF. The CDR3 DNA is TGTGCCAGCAGTTTAACCGGGACTATCTATGGCTACACCTTC.

The chain is built from TRBV7-2 and TRBJ2-1; D remains unclear. The germline V gene encodes CDR1 SGHTA and CDR2 FQGNSA. This CDR3 spans 15 amino acids. The V gene lost 3 bases and the J gene lost 4 bases, with 13 bases spanning the gap. This chain's CDR3 is CASSFSNYPYNEQFF. The CDR3, as DNA: TGTGCCAGCAGCTTCAGTAACTATCCGTACAATGAGCAGTTCTTC.

This clone was counted a few times. V usage is TRBV21-1 and J usage is TRBJ1-1; no check of the table's D call, TRBD1, against the DNA was made. TRBV21-1 is assigned pseudogene status. The CDR3 spans 15 residues. DNA of the CDR3: TGTGCCAGCAGCAAACATGACAGGGGGGGCACTGAAGCTTTCTTT. Translating it yields CASSKHDRGGTEAFF.

The V and J genes are TRBV6-5 and TRBJ1-4; no firm D call. Trimming removed 0 bases from V and 6 bases from J, with 11 bases in between. CDR1 and CDR2 from the germline V gene are MNHEY and SVGAGI. This CDR3 contains 15 residues. The DNA for the CDR3 is TGTGCCAGCAGTTACTCAAGCTCTATAGATGAAAAACTGTTTTTT. This codes for CASSYSSSIDEKLFF.

This clone was recorded a few times. The chain is built from TRBV15 and TRBJ2-1; a weak D match, TRBD1 (6 bases). The CDR3 totals 15 residues. V lost 0 bases, J lost 6 bases, and 12 bases lay in between. CDR1 and CDR2 (germline): LNHNV, YYDKDF (reference sequence). In DNA form, the CDR3 reads TGTGCCACCAGCAGAGACAGGGGTTTTGGCAATGAGCAGTTCTTC. This gives the protein CATSRDRGFGNEQFF. Combining the CDR3 with reference TRBV15 and TRBJ2-1 gives the whole variable domain DAMVIQNPRYQVTQFGKPVTLSCSQTLNHNVMYWYQQKSSQAPKLLFHYYDKDFNNEADTPDNFQSRRPNTSFCFLDIRSPGLGDTAMYLCATSRDRGFGNEQFFGPGTRLTVL.

The sample holds a few counts of this clone. The chain combines TRBV4-2 with TRBJ2-5; 9 bases match TRBD2. CDR3 length: 16 amino acids. Trimming took 1 base from V and 7 from J; bases not matched to a gene: 10. Germline values: CDR1 LGHNA, CDR2 YNFKEQ. The CDR3 DNA follows: TGTGCCAGCAGCCAAGTACAGCGGGGGGCCTCCGGGACCCAGTACTTC. Its protein product is CASSQVQRGASGTQYF.

This clone turned up a few times. The chain uses TRBV4-3 and TRBJ1-1, with 7 bases matching TRBD1. From germline, CDR1 is LGHNA and CDR2 YSLEER. The ends lost 7 bases at V and 4 bases at J; junction bases unmatched: 9. There are 14 residues in the CDR3. CDR3 sequence: CASTSEQGFTEAFF. The CDR3 coding sequence is TGCGCCAGCACCTCCGAACAGGGGTTCACTGAAGCTTTCTTT.

The chain uses TRBV2 and TRBJ1-3; 7 bases map to TRBD1. After removal of 6 bases from V and 4 bases from J, the junction contained 12 bases not matched to a gene. The V gene's germline CDR1 is SNHLY and CDR2 FYNNEI. CDR3 size: 16 residues. As DNA, the CDR3 is TGTGCCAGCAGCTCACGGACAGGAGCGGGCGGAAACACCATATATTTT. This gives the protein CASSSRTGAGGNTIYF.

The J gene is TRBJ2-6, the V gene TRBV6-5; D possibly corresponds to TRBD1 (6 bases). Trimming stripped 2 bases from V and 1 base from J, with 9 bases between. Per the germline V gene, CDR1 is MNHEY and CDR2 is SVGAGI. The CDR3 is 16 amino acids. CDR3 bases: TGTGCCAGCAGTTACCTTACAGGGTCTGGGGCCAACGTCCTGACTTTC. It codes for CASSYLTGSGANVLTF.

The chain couples TRBV7-9 to TRBJ1-1, with D possibly matching TRBD1 (5 bases). This CDR3 comprises 18 residues. V was cut by 5 bases and J by 2 bases, with 24 bases left in between. Germline CDR1 is SEHNR and CDR2 is FQNEAQ (reference sequence). This chain's CDR3 is CASSGGIRPGSSNTEAFF. DNA of the CDR3: TGTGCCAGCAGCGGGGGGATCCGTCCGGGATCCTCTAACACTGAAGCTTTCTTT.

This chain links TRBV27 with TRBJ1-4; D may be TRBD1 (6 bases). CDR3 length equals 17 residues. Germline CDR1 reads MNHEY; CDR2 reads SMNVEV (reference sequence). V was pared by 6 bases and J by 0 bases, with 17 bases between. The CDR3 loop is CASSRARTATTNEKLFF. The CDR3 DNA reads as TGTGCCAGCAGCCGGGCCCGGACAGCTACAACTAATGAAAAACTGTTTTTT.

This rearrangement joins TRBV15 to TRBJ2-5; the D is unclear. V lost 2 bases, J lost 5 bases, and 3 bases lay in between. The CDR3 has 11 amino acids. Germline CDR1 LNHNV, CDR2 YYDKDF (reference sequence). The CDR3 region is CATSRRETQYF. Here the CDR3 DNA reads TGTGCCACCAGCAGACGGGAGACCCAGTACTTC.

Worth noting for this clone: At the DNA level, this CDR3 is encoded by other sequences in the same sample as well. This chain links TRBV29-1 with TRBJ1-1; the match to TRBD1 covers 10 bases. CDR1 SQVTM and CDR2 ANQGSEA come from the germline V gene. Trimming cost V 7 bases and J 5 bases; bases outside gene matches: 4. CDR3 length: 12 amino acids. The CDR3 DNA reads as TGCAGCGGTGGACAGGGGGAAACTGAAGCTTTCTTT. The encoded protein is CSGGQGETEAFF. Supplemented by reference TRBV29-1 and TRBJ1-1, the full variable domain reads SAVISQKPSRDICQRGTSLTIQCQVDSQVTMMFWYRQQPGQSLTLIATANQGSEATYESGFVIDKFPISRPNLTFSTLTVSNMSPEDSSIYLCSGGQGETEAFFGQGTRLTVV.

The chain employs TRBV28 and TRBJ2-7; 10 bases align to TRBD1. The germline V gene encodes CDR1 MDHEN and CDR2 SYDVKM. The trim removed 8 bases at V and 5 bases at J, leaving 6 bases unmatched. CDR3 length: 13 amino acids. In DNA, the CDR3 is TGTGCCAGCCGGGGGACAGGGGCGGACGAGCAGTACTTC. It is translated as CASRGTGADEQYF.

This clone has just a few counts. This sequence joins TRBV11-2 and TRBJ2-7, with 7 bases aligning to TRBD1. CDR1 is SGHAT and CDR2 is FQNNGV in the germline V gene. The CDR3 extends over 13 amino acids. The ends lost 4 bases at V and 4 bases at J; junction bases unmatched: 4. The CDR3 region has the DNA TGTGCCAGCAGCTCGGACAGGTTTTACGAGCAGTACTTC. Its protein is CASSSDRFYEQYF.

The chain joins TRBV27 to TRBJ1-4; D not resolved. The CDR3 consists of 13 residues. Trimming took off 1 base at V and 4 bases at J, with 4 bases between the two ends. Germline V CDR1 and CDR2: MNHEY, SMNVEV (reference sequence). The CDR3 protein is CASSLWGNEKLFF. The CDR3 nucleotides are TGTGCCAGCAGTTTATGGGGTAATGAAAAACTGTTTTTT. The whole variable domain, remainder taken from reference TRBV27 and TRBJ1-4, is EAQVTQNPRYLITVTGKKLTVTCSQNMNHEYMSWYRQDPGLGLRQIYYSMNVEVTDKGDVPEGYKVSRKEKRNFPLILESPSPNQTSLYFCASSLWGNEKLFFGSGTQLSVL.

The chain links TRBV2 to TRBJ2-6, with D perhaps TRBD1 (6 bases). V was shortened by 5 bases and J by 2 bases, with 7 bases between the two germline ends. CDR1 SNHLY and CDR2 FYNNEI come from the germline V gene. The CDR3 runs 14 residues. CDR3 nucleotide sequence: TGTGCCAGCAGTAACAGGGCTGGGGCCAACGTCCTGACTTTC. This translates into CASSNRAGANVLTF.

This sequence joins TRBV7-9 and TRBJ1-1; D uncertain. Germline V gives CDR1 SEHNR, CDR2 FQNEAQ (reference sequence). V gave up 7 bases and J gave up 8 bases, with 20 bases separating them. This CDR3 region has 14 residues. The CDR3 here is CASNLNWVTGEAFF. The CDR3 coding sequence is TGTGCCAGCAACTTGAACTGGGTAACGGGAGAAGCTTTCTTT.

The rearrangement joins TRBV7-6 to TRBJ1-6, with 8 positions matching TRBD1. V lost 5 bases and J lost 8; bases outside the gene matches: 11. This CDR3 is built from 16 residues. The V gene's germline CDR1 is SGHVS and CDR2 FNYEAQ. The CDR3 DNA sequence: TGTGCCAGCAGCCTAAGACAGGGGATCCGCCATTCACCCCTCCACTTT. As protein: CASSLRQGIRHSPLHF.

The rearrangement links TRBV19 to TRBJ2-7; the D is unclear. The CDR3 is 15 residues long. Trimming shortened V by 3 bases and J by 2 bases, and 14 bases separated the two germline ends. Looked up from germline, CDR1 is LNHDA and CDR2 is SQIVND (reference sequence). CDR3 nucleotides: TGTGCCAGTAGTATGCCCTCCACTGGCACCTACGAGCAGTACTTC. Amino acid sequence: CASSMPSTGTYEQYF. The variable domain in full, completed from reference TRBV19 and TRBJ2-7, reads DGGITQSPKYLFRKEGQNVTLSCEQNLNHDAMYWYRQDPGQGLRLIYYSQIVNDFQKGDIAEGYSVSREKKESFPLTVTSAQKNPTAFYLCASSMPSTGTYEQYFGPGTRLTVT.